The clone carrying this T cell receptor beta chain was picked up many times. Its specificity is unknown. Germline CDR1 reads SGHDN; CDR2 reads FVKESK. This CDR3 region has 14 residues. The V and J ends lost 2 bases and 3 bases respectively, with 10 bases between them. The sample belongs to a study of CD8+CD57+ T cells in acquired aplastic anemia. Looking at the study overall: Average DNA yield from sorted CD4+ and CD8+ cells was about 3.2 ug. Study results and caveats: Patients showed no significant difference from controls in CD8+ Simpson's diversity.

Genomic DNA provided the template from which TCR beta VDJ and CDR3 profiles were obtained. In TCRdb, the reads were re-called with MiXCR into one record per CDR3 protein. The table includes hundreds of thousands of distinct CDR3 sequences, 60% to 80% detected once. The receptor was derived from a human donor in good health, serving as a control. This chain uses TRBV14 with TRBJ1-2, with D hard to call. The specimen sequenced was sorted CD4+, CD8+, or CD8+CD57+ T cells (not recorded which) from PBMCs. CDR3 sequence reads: CASSQRGWDYGYTF. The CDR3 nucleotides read TGTGCCAGCAGCCAACGTGGGTGGGACTATGGCTACACCTTC.